This T cell receptor (beta chain) was identified during a study of technical replicates of blood from four donors. Clones were sequenced by immunoSEQ multiplex PCR, and TCRdb holds only the in-frame ones, with some missing. The sample has 56,000 or so clones, more than 90% seen once. The sample comprised PBMCs. The origin of this receptor is a human donor in good health. Some clones in this sample may be carry-over from other donors' samples.

CDR3 nucleotides: TGTGCCAGCTCCCGCAGGTCCCAGGCTGGGAACACCGGGGAGCTGTTTTTT. It specifies CASSRRSQAGNTGELFF. V is TRBV18 and J is TRBJ2-2; no definite D call. The CDR3 covers 17 residues. V was trimmed by 6 bases and J by 1 base, leaving 18 bases between them. From germline, CDR1 is KGHSH and CDR2 LQKENI.